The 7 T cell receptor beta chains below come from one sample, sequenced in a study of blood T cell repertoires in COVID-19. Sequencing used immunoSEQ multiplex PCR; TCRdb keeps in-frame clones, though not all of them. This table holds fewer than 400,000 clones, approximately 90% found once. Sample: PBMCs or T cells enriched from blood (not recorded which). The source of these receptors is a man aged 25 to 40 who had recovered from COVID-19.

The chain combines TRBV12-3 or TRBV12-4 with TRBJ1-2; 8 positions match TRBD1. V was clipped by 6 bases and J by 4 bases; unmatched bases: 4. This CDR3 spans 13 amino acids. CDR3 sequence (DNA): TGTGCCAGCAGCCAGACAGGGGCCTATGGCTACACCTTC. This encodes CASSQTGAYGYTF.

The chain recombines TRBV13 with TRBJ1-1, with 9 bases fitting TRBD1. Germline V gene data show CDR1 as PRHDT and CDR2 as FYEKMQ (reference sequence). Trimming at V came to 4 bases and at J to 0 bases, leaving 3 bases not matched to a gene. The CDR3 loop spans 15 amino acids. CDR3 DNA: TGTGCCAGCAGCTCCCGGACAGGGGTGAACACTGAAGCTTTCTTT. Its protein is CASSSRTGVNTEAFF.

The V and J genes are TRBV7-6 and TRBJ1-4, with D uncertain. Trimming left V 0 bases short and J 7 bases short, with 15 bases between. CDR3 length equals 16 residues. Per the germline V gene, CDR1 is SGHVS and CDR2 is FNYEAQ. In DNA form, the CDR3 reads TGTGCCAGCAGCTTAGCGTCATCGGGGTTAGGTGAAAAACTGTTTTTT. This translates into CASSLASSGLGEKLFF.

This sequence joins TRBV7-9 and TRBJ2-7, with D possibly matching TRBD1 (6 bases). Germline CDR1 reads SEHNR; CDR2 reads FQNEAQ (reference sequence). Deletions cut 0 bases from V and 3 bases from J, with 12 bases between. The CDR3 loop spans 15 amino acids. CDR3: CASSLAGRQDYEQYF. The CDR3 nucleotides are TGTGCCAGCAGCTTAGCGGGGCGACAGGACTACGAGCAGTACTTC.

The DNA for the CDR3 is TGTGCCACCAGTGATTCACTAGCGGGGGGGACCTTTACCTACAATGAGCAGTTCTTC. It yields the protein CATSDSLAGGTFTYNEQFF. This rearrangement joins TRBV24-1 to TRBJ2-1; the match to TRBD2 covers 13 bases. The junction had 8 bases not matched to a gene; V was cut back by 2 bases and J by 2 bases. CDR3 size: 19 residues. Germline CDR1 is KGHDR and CDR2 is SFDVKD.

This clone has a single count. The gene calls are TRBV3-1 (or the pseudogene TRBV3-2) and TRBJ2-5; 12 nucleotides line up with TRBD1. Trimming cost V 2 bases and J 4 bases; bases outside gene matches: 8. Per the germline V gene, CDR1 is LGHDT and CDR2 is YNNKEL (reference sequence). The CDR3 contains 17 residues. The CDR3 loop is CASSQRDRGPWGETQYF. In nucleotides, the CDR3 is TGTGCCAGCAGCCAAAGGGACAGGGGGCCTTGGGGAGAGACCCAGTACTTC.

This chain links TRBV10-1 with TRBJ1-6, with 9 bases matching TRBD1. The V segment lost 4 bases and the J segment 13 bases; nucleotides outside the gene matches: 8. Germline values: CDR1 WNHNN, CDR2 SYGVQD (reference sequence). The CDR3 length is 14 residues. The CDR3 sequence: CASSAGTGIFPLHF. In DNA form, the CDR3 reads TGCGCCAGCAGTGCCGGGACAGGGATATTTCCCCTCCACTTT.